The 29 T cell receptor beta chains reported below all come from one sample, sequenced in a study of beta chain features in type 1 diabetes (dated by TCRdb to 2016 to 2018). Overall study results and their limits: Type 1 diabetes patients showed a moderate but significant shortening of TCRB CDR3 length in all four CD4+ subsets.

The antigens of these receptors remain unknown. The library was prepared using the immunoSEQ multiplex PCR assay. The entire amount of isolated RNA was reverse transcribed using the High Capacity cDNA Reverse Transcription Kit, so the sequenced TCRB transcripts were expressed ones. TCRdb retrieved this table from immuneACCESS and kept in-frame rearrangements only. Not all clones are present; in checked studies, unresolved V genes account for under half, and no reason is known for the remainder. This sample gives roughly 150,000 clones in total; almost 8% of them show up just once. The ten largest clones take up roughly 0.5% of the sample. Sequencing used central memory CD4+ T cells from blood. These TCRs come from a man younger than 30 with type 1 diabetes.

This clone was found a few times. The chain joins TRBV18 to TRBJ2-7; weak D call: TRBD1 (6 bases). The germline V gene encodes CDR1 KGHSH and CDR2 LQKENI. With 0 bases removed from V and 1 base from J, the gap between germline ends came to 10 bases. This CDR3 is 15 amino acids long. As DNA, the CDR3 is TGTGCCAGCTCACCACCCGGGACACAGTCCTACGAGCAGTACTTC. Residues: CASSPPGTQSYEQYF.

In this sample, this clone turned up once. This chain joins TRBV6-1 and TRBJ2-2, with D tentatively TRBD1 (6 bases). Per the germline V gene, CDR1 is MNHNS and CDR2 is SASEGT. The V gene lost 4 bases and the J gene lost 5 bases, with 8 bases spanning the gap. CDR3 length: 13 amino acids. CDR3 DNA: TGTGCCAGCAGTGCACAGGGAACCGGGGAGCTGTTTTTT. Its translation: CASSAQGTGELFF.

The chain has TRBV7-2 and TRBJ2-7; a possible D gene is TRBD2 (5 bases). CDR3 size: 13 residues. Trimming cost V 5 bases and J 1 base, with 9 bases left between them. In germline, CDR1 is SGHTA, CDR2 FQGNSA. This CDR3 is CASSPTSSYEQYF. For the CDR3, the DNA is TGTGCCAGCAGCCCCACTAGTTCCTACGAGCAGTACTTC.

In regard to this clone: Other nucleotide sequences from this sample produce the same CDR3. The genes are TRBV18 and TRBJ2-2, with 7 bases aligning to TRBD1. After removal of 3 bases from V and 3 bases from J, the junction contained 7 bases not matched to a gene. The CDR3 spans 16 residues. From germline, CDR1 is KGHSH and CDR2 LQKENI. The CDR3 coding sequence is TGTGCCAGCTCACCCTTCGAGGGGGCCGACACCGGGGAGCTGTTTTTT. This gives the protein CASSPFEGADTGELFF.

A note on this clone: Within the sample, other DNA sequences also encode this same CDR3. This chain joins TRBV28 and TRBJ2-5; the match to TRBD1 covers 9 bases. J lost 5 bases, V lost 4 bases, and 5 bases had no gene match. The CDR3 sequence is 14 residues long. Germline lookup yields CDR1 MDHEN and CDR2 SYDVKM. The CDR3 coding sequence is TGTGCCAGCAGTTCCTACAGGGGGCGGGAGACCCAGTACTTC. Amino acids: CASSSYRGRETQYF.

V gene TRBV5-4 combines with J gene TRBJ1-2; D is possibly TRBD1 (5 bases). The V end was cut by 2 bases, the J end by 8 bases, with 7 bases between. The CDR3 is 11 amino acids. Germline V gives CDR1 SGHNT, CDR2 YYREEE (reference sequence). The CDR3 DNA reads as TGTGCCAGCAGCTTTTCAGGGGGCTACACCTTC. The encoded protein is CASSFSGGYTF.

The chain joins TRBV28 to TRBJ2-7, with D maybe TRBD2 (6 bases). In germline, CDR1 is MDHEN, CDR2 SYDVKM. The CDR3 is 14 amino acids. Trimming removed 1 base at V and 5 bases at J, with 12 bases between. The CDR3: CASSLSGSRDEQYF. The CDR3 coding sequence is TGTGCCAGCAGTTTATCCGGGAGTCGTGACGAGCAGTACTTC.

The table lists this clone with a few counts. This sequence joins TRBV2 and TRBJ1-5; D may be TRBD1 (5 bases). CDR3 length: 15 amino acids. With 2 bases removed from V and 11 bases from J, the gap between germline ends came to 19 bases. Germline CDR1 SNHLY, CDR2 FYNNEI. DNA of the CDR3: TGTGCCAGCAGTGAAATGTCGGAGGGACTTGGGGCCCAGCATTTT. Its protein is CASSEMSEGLGAQHF.

V is TRBV29-1 and J is TRBJ1-2; 9 positions agree with TRBD1. This CDR3 is 14 amino acids long. Germline V gene sequence: CDR1 SQVTM, CDR2 ANQGSEA. The ends lost 6 bases at V and 4 bases at J; junction bases unmatched: 9. The CDR3 bases are TGCAGCGTCGCGACAGGGGGTCGATCCTATGGCTACACCTTC. This translates into CSVATGGRSYGYTF.

The table lists this clone with a few counts. This chain connects TRBV6-5 to TRBJ2-3; 8 bases are shared with TRBD1. Germline CDR1 reads MNHEY; CDR2 reads SVGAGI. J lost 0 bases, V lost 8 bases, and 4 bases had no gene match. This CDR3 is 14 amino acids long. The CDR3 spells CASRQGASTDTQYF. CDR3 nucleotide sequence: TGTGCCAGCCGCCAGGGGGCTAGCACAGATACGCAGTATTTT.

This clone was counted between two and nine times. V usage is TRBV30 and J usage is TRBJ1-1, with 7 bases lining up with TRBD1. Germline loops: CDR1 GTSNPN, CDR2 SVGIG (reference sequence). Losses at the gene ends were 0 bases for V and 3 bases for J; bases not matched to a gene: 7. There are 15 residues in the CDR3. The CDR3 protein is CAWSVQGRRDTEAFF. For the CDR3, the DNA is TGTGCCTGGAGTGTACAGGGGAGAAGGGACACTGAAGCTTTCTTT.

This clone has a handful of counts. The chain carries TRBV30 and TRBJ2-5, with 7 bases fitting TRBD2. With 6 bases clipped from V and 1 base from J, the junction kept 5 bases outside the gene matches. CDR3 length: 13 residues. CDR1 is GTSNPN and CDR2 is SVGIG in the germline V gene (reference sequence). The chain's CDR3 is CACDRGGQETQYF. DNA for the CDR3: TGTGCCTGCGACCGCGGGGGCCAAGAGACCCAGTACTTC.

The gene calls are TRBV28 and TRBJ1-3; 7 nucleotides match TRBD1. The CDR3 contains 17 residues. CDR1 and CDR2 (germline): MDHEN, SYDVKM. V trimming: 4 bases; J trimming: 0 bases; junction bases outside the gene matches: 9. The CDR3 loop is CASSSVQGPPSGNTIYF. DNA of the CDR3: TGTGCCAGCAGTTCCGTACAGGGGCCGCCCTCTGGAAACACCATATATTTT.

The V gene is TRBV11-2, the J gene TRBJ2-3; 11 bases map to TRBD2. Germline CDR1 and CDR2: SGHAT and FQNNGV. Trimming cost V 2 bases and J 1 base; bases outside gene matches: 5. The CDR3 sequence is 17 residues long. Here the CDR3 reads CASSLTPGLAGTDTQYF. CDR3 sequence (DNA): TGTGCCAGCAGCTTAACCCCGGGACTAGCGGGCACAGATACGCAGTATTTT.

The chain recombines TRBV5-4 with TRBJ2-6; TRBD2 might be the D (6 bases). There are 17 residues in the CDR3. Trimming removed 4 bases at V and 0 bases at J, with 14 bases between. Germline V lookup: CDR1 SGHNT, CDR2 YYREEE (reference sequence). This CDR3 is CASSAGLRNSGANVLTF. In DNA form, the CDR3 reads TGTGCCAGCAGCGCGGGACTGAGGAACTCTGGGGCCAACGTCCTGACTTTC.

The chain carries TRBV4-3 and TRBJ2-6, with TRBD2 matching 7 bases. Trimming took 0 bases from V and 3 from J; bases not matched to a gene: 2. Germline CDR1 LGHNA, CDR2 YSLEER. The CDR3 length is 16 residues. The CDR3 region is CASSQEAGYGANVLTF. The CDR3 DNA is TGCGCCAGCAGCCAAGAAGCGGGGTATGGGGCCAACGTCCTGACTTTC.

There are a few counts of this clone. The CDR3 bases are TGCGCCAGCAGCTTGCCCCTGACAGATAACTACGAGCAGTACTTC. As protein: CASSLPLTDNYEQYF. The rearrangement links TRBV5-1 to TRBJ2-7, with D maybe TRBD1 (5 bases). Germline values: CDR1 SGHRS, CDR2 YFSETQ. V shed 1 base and J shed 3 bases, with 14 bases lying between them. The CDR3 is 15 amino acids.

The table lists this clone with a few counts. V gene TRBV7-9 combines with J gene TRBJ1-4; tentative D call: TRBD1 (6 bases). Germline V gene lookup returns CDR1 SEHNR and CDR2 FQNEAQ (reference sequence). This CDR3 is built from 14 residues. The V gene lost 1 base and the J gene lost 8 bases, with 11 bases spanning the gap. The CDR3 sequence: CASSLDRVHEKLFF. CDR3 in DNA: TGTGCCAGCAGCTTAGACAGGGTTCACGAAAAACTGTTTTTT. The complete variable domain, with remaining parts taken from reference TRBV7-9 and TRBJ1-4, reads DTGVSQNPRHKITKRGQNVTFRCDPISEHNRLYWYRQTLGQGPEFLTYFQNEAQLEKSRLLSDRFSAERPKGSFSTLEIQRTEQGDSAMYLCASSLDRVHEKLFFGSGTQLSVL.

In its sample, this clone was seen a few times. The V and J genes are TRBV5-1 and TRBJ2-1; 10 bases align to TRBD1. The CDR3 spans 15 residues. Per germline, CDR1 SGHRS and CDR2 YFSETQ. With V trimmed by 4 bases and J by 6 bases, 7 bases remained unmatched. The CDR3 coding sequence is TGCGCCAGCAGCATGCCGGGACAGGGGTCCAATGAGCAGTTCTTC. Translated, it gives CASSMPGQGSNEQFF.

This clone was found many times. This chain links TRBV9 with TRBJ2-2; weak D call: TRBD1 (5 bases). The germline CDR1 and CDR2 sequences are SGDLS and YYNGEE. The CDR3 sequence is 15 residues long. Trimming cost V 5 bases and J 0 bases, with 11 bases left between them. Here the CDR3 reads CASRDDRANTGELFF. DNA for the CDR3: TGTGCCAGCAGGGACGACAGAGCGAACACCGGGGAGCTGTTTTTT. The variable domain in full, with the rest retrieved from reference TRBV9 and TRBJ2-2, is DSGVTQTPKHLITATGQRVTLRCSPRSGDLSVYWYQQSLDQGLQFLIQYYNGEERAKGNILERFSAQQFPDLHSELNLSSLELGDSALYFCASRDDRANTGELFFGEGSRLTVL.

This chain connects TRBV5-1 to TRBJ1-1; D is perhaps TRBD1 (5 bases). V was cut by 3 bases and J by 2 bases, with 11 bases left in between. Germline V gene sequence: CDR1 SGHRS, CDR2 YFSETQ. This CDR3 comprises 14 residues. CDR3 region: CASSSGHPNTEAFF. The CDR3 coding sequence is TGCGCCAGCAGCTCAGGACATCCTAACACTGAAGCTTTCTTT.

This chain links TRBV15 with TRBJ2-3; 10 bases match TRBD1. V lost 9 bases and J lost 2; bases outside the gene matches: 5. Germline V gene sequence: CDR1 LNHNV, CDR2 YYDKDF (reference sequence). The CDR3 sequence is 14 residues long. CDR3 loop: CATGQGSNTDTQYF. The CDR3 DNA reads TGTGCCACGGGACAGGGGTCCAACACAGATACGCAGTATTTT.

There are a few counts of this clone. This sequence joins TRBV19 and TRBJ2-7; maybe TRBD1 (6 bases). Germline lookup yields CDR1 LNHDA and CDR2 SQIVND (reference sequence). The CDR3 covers 15 residues. V gave up 4 bases and J gave up 5 bases, with 18 bases separating them. CDR3 DNA sequence: TGTGCCAGTAGTAGCCCCGGGGACATCGTCCACGAGCAGTACTTC. This gives the protein CASSSPGDIVHEQYF. Looking up the rest from reference TRBV19 and TRBJ2-7 gives the full variable domain: DGGITQSPKYLFRKEGQNVTLSCEQNLNHDAMYWYRQDPGQGLRLIYYSQIVNDFQKGDIAEGYSVSREKKESFPLTVTSAQKNPTAFYLCASSSPGDIVHEQYFGPGTRLTVT.

The CDR3 protein is CASSPHGASDTQYF. The CDR3 DNA reads as TGTGCCAGCAGCCCCCATGGGGCGTCAGATACGCAGTATTTT. This sequence joins TRBV11-3 and TRBJ2-3; maybe TRBD1 (5 bases). The CDR3 has 14 residues. V was shortened by 5 bases and J by 4 bases, with 13 bases between the two germline ends. Germline V gene sequence: CDR1 SGHNT, CDR2 YENEEA.

This clone has only a few counts. The chain links TRBV4-1 to TRBJ2-1; 10 bases map to TRBD2. The CDR3 covers 19 residues. The germline V gene encodes CDR1 MGHRA and CDR2 YSYEKL. After removal of 0 bases from V and 1 base from J, the junction contained 9 bases not matched to a gene. DNA of the CDR3: TGCGCCAGCAGCCAAGATGGTAGCGGGAGGAGGGTTTCCTACAATGAGCAGTTCTTC. Protein sequence: CASSQDGSGRRVSYNEQFF.

This sequence joins TRBV9 and TRBJ1-3; tentatively, D is TRBD1 (6 bases). Germline CDR1 reads SGDLS; CDR2 reads YYNGEE. This CDR3 has 16 amino acids. Trimming shortened V by 0 bases and J by 4 bases, and 14 bases separated the two germline ends. As DNA, the CDR3 is TGTGCCAGCAGCGTAGGGGACAACGGGCACGGAAACACCATATATTTT. Amino acid sequence: CASSVGDNGHGNTIYF.

This clone was found a few times. The chain links TRBV14 to TRBJ2-1; 7 bases line up with TRBD2. Germline lookup yields CDR1 SGHDN and CDR2 FVKESK. This CDR3 region has 14 residues. The V and J ends lost 4 bases and 2 bases, in that order; junction bases with no gene match: 2. CDR3: CASSRDYAYNEQFF. The CDR3 region has the DNA TGTGCCAGCAGCCGGGACTACGCCTACAATGAGCAGTTCTTC.

This clone turned up a few times. CDR3: CASSPGTSGSEYF. In DNA, the CDR3 is TGTGCCAGCAGCCCCGGGACTAGCGGGAGTGAGTACTTC. The V call is TRBV7-2, the J call TRBJ2-7; 14 bases fit TRBD2. V shed 5 bases, J shed 11 bases, and the junction held 5 bases outside the gene matches. CDR1 is SGHTA, CDR2 FQGNSA, per germline. The CDR3 sequence is 13 residues long. The full variable domain, completed using reference TRBV7-2 and TRBJ2-7, is GAGVSQSPSNKVTEKGKDVELRCDPISGHTALYWYRQSLGQGLEFLIYFQGNSAPDKSGLPSDRFSAERTGGSVSTLTIQRTQQEDSAVYLCASSPGTSGSEYFGPGTRLTVT.

This clone appeared many times. The chain uses TRBV15 and TRBJ2-5; D uncertain. V was trimmed by 0 bases and J by 1 base, leaving 6 bases between them. Germline V CDR1 and CDR2: LNHNV, YYDKDF (reference sequence). The CDR3 runs 14 residues. The CDR3 loop reads CATSRDWAQETQYF. The DNA for the CDR3 is TGTGCCACCAGCAGAGATTGGGCCCAAGAGACCCAGTACTTC.